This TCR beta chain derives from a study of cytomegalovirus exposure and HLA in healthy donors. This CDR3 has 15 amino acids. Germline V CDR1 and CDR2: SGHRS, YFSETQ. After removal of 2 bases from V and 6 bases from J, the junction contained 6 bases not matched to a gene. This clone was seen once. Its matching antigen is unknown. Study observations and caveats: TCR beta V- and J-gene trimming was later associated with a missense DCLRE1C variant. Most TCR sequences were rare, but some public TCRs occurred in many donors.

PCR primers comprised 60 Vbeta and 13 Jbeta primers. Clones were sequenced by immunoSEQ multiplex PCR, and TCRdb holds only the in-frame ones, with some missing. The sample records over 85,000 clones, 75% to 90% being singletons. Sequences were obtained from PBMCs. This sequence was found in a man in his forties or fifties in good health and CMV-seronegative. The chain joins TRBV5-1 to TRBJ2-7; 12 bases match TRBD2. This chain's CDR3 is CASSLLAGGGGEQYF. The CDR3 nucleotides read TGCGCCAGCAGCTTACTAGCGGGGGGCGGCGGCGAGCAGTACTTC. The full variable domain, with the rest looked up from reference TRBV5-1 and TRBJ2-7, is KAGVTQTPRYLIKTRGQQVTLSCSPISGHRSVSWYQQTPGQGLQFLFEYFSETQRNKGNFPGRFSGRQFSNSRSEMNVSTLELGDSALYLCASSLLAGGGGEQYFGPGTRLTVT.